This T cell receptor (beta chain) was captured in a study of blood T cell repertoires in COVID-19. Overall study: PBMCs, B-cell-depleted T cells, or T cells were the source of the cDNA or gDNA that made up the material.

Trimming at V came to 3 bases and at J to 8 bases, leaving 9 bases not matched to a gene. The CDR3 is 14 amino acids. The germline V gene encodes CDR1 SGHRS and CDR2 YFSETQ. How the authors handled the data: Estimation of nucleated cell counts relied on the amplification of reference gene primers. Repertoires were generated with immunoSEQ multiplex PCR, while TCRdb's copy carries only in-frame clones and drops some. V and J calls plus clone size are reproduced from that table; the DNA served to infer D and trimming. The sample records more than 65,000 clones, 65% to 90% being singletons. The sequenced material came from peripheral blood. V usage is TRBV5-1 and J usage is TRBJ1-2; the match to TRBD1 covers 8 bases. The sequence was collected from a woman in her forties or fifties with acute or convalescent COVID-19. CDR3 nucleotides: TGCGCCAGCAGCTACGACAGGGGCGGGAGAGGCTACACCTTC. It translates to CASSYDRGGRGYTF. Based on the CDR3 plus reference TRBV5-1 and TRBJ1-2, the full variable domain is KAGVTQTPRYLIKTRGQQVTLSCSPISGHRSVSWYQQTPGQGLQFLFEYFSETQRNKGNFPGRFSGRQFSNSRSEMNVSTLELGDSALYLCASSYDRGGRGYTFGSGTRLTVV.